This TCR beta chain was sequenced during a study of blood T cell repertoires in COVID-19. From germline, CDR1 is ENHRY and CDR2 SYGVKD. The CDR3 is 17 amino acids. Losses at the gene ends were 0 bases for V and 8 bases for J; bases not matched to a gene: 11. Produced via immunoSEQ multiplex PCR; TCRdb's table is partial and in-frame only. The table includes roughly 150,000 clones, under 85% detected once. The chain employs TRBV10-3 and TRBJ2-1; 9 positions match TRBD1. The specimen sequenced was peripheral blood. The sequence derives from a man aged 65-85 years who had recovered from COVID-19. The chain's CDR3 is CAISESIGQGKIDEQFF. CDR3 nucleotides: TGTGCCATCAGTGAGTCAATAGGACAGGGGAAGATAGATGAGCAGTTCTTC.